The present TCR beta chain was sequenced within a study of blood T cell repertoires in COVID-19. Study-level information: Researchers got acute and convalescent COVID-19 samples from the United States, Italy and Spain. T cells, B-cell-depleted T cells, or PBMCs supplied cDNA or gDNA.

The CDR3 spans 15 residues. Germline loops: CDR1 LGHDT, CDR2 YNNKEL (reference sequence). V shed 4 bases and J shed 1 base, with 10 bases lying between them. In the study's own analysis: Nucleated cell number was recorded as an estimate derived from reference gene primer amplification. Sequenced by immunoSEQ multiplex PCR; TCRdb stores in-frame clones only, minus some. V and J calls and clone size are copied from that table; D and trimming were computed from the DNA. The sample records 200,000 to 300,000 clones, roughly 80% being singletons. Seattle's enrolled individuals joined amid active infection and were then monitored longitudinally.

This clonotype originated in a woman over 75 with COVID-19, enrolled during active disease. Sequencing was done on a sample of peripheral blood. The V call is TRBV3-1 (or the pseudogene TRBV3-2), the J call TRBJ2-2; D is undetermined. DNA for the CDR3: TGTGCCAGCAGCCGAACCAACTGGAACACCGGGGAGCTGTTTTTT. Translating gives CASSRTNWNTGELFF.